This passage covers 16 T cell receptor beta chains from one sample sequenced in a study of blood T cell repertoires in COVID-19. The data were produced by immunoSEQ multiplex PCR, yet TCRdb's version contains in-frame clones alone and is incomplete. The table records around 350,000 clones, about 87% of them present only once. The specimen was peripheral blood. These receptors were taken from a human donor in a cohort sampled during active COVID-19.

V usage is TRBV6-5 and J usage is TRBJ1-1; 7 nucleotides match TRBD1. The CDR3 runs 14 residues. The germline V gene encodes CDR1 MNHEY and CDR2 SVGAGI. After removal of 5 bases from V and 1 base from J, the junction contained 4 bases not matched to a gene. The DNA for the CDR3 is TGTGCCAGCAGTACACAGGGGCCGAACACTGAAGCTTTCTTT. This translates into CASSTQGPNTEAFF.

This clone was seen once. The gene calls are TRBV3-1 (or the pseudogene TRBV3-2) and TRBJ2-1, with 13 bases that match TRBD2. V trimming: 4 bases; J trimming: 10 bases; junction bases outside the gene matches: 7. This CDR3 region has 15 residues. CDR1 LGHDT and CDR2 YNNKEL come from the germline V gene (reference sequence). CDR3 protein: CASSLGLAGVGEQFF. The DNA for the CDR3 is TGTGCCAGCAGCCTCGGACTAGCGGGAGTGGGGGAGCAGTTCTTC.

The chain has TRBV7-9 and TRBJ2-7, with D tentatively TRBD2 (7 bases). Deletions cut 1 base from V and 5 bases from J, with 18 bases between. The germline gives CDR1 SEHNR, CDR2 FQNEAQ (reference sequence). This CDR3 contains 16 residues. As DNA, the CDR3 is TGTGCCAGCAGCTTAGGGGGATCAGGGGAGGGGAACGAGCAGTACTTC. This gives the protein CASSLGGSGEGNEQYF.

This chain connects TRBV18 to TRBJ2-1, with a weak D call TRBD1 (6 bases). Germline lookup yields CDR1 KGHSH and CDR2 LQKENI. The CDR3 sequence is 15 residues long. V dropped 4 bases and J dropped 0 bases, with 10 bases sitting between them. The CDR3 DNA follows: TGTGCCAGCTCACGCGACAGGAGCTCCTACAATGAGCAGTTCTTC. It specifies CASSRDRSSYNEQFF.

The V and J genes are TRBV5-5 and TRBJ1-2; D perhaps matches TRBD1 (5 bases). V lost 4 bases and J lost 1, with 8 bases in between. The CDR3 length is 13 residues. CDR1 and CDR2 from the germline V gene are SGHKS and YYEKEE (reference sequence). The chain's CDR3 is CASSERGNYGYTF. CDR3 DNA: TGTGCCAGCAGCGAAAGGGGTAACTATGGCTACACCTTC.

This sequence joins TRBV30 and TRBJ2-5; TRBD1 is a possible D gene (6 bases). Trimming took 6 bases from V and 4 from J, leaving 15 bases between them. In germline, CDR1 is GTSNPN, CDR2 SVGIG (reference sequence). The CDR3 covers 13 residues. The CDR3 reads CACAGDWGETQYF. CDR3 DNA: TGTGCCTGCGCAGGGGATTGGGGAGAGACCCAGTACTTC.

The chain uses TRBV7-2 and TRBJ2-7; 9 bases line up with TRBD1. This CDR3 contains 16 residues. J was trimmed by 7 bases and V by 5 bases; bases with no gene match: 15. Per the germline V gene, CDR1 is SGHTA and CDR2 is FQGNSA. The DNA of the CDR3 is TGTGCCAGCAGCGTCTCCTGGGACAGGGCTTTTGGGGAGCAGTACTTC. Amino acids: CASSVSWDRAFGEQYF.

The chain links TRBV30 to TRBJ2-1; D not resolved. Germline V gene lookup returns CDR1 GTSNPN and CDR2 SVGIG (reference sequence). This CDR3 spans 13 amino acids. V lost 1 base and J lost 3, with 7 bases in between. CDR3 sequence: CAWSGALYNEQFF. The DNA for the CDR3 is TGTGCCTGGAGTGGAGCGCTCTACAATGAGCAGTTCTTC.

The chain recombines TRBV30 with TRBJ2-1; D is unclear. V was shortened by 4 bases and J by 0 bases, with 13 bases between the two germline ends. Germline V gene lookup returns CDR1 GTSNPN and CDR2 SVGIG (reference sequence). The CDR3 has 15 residues. The chain's CDR3 is CAWTVSGNSYNEQFF. The CDR3 coding sequence is TGTGCCTGGACAGTCTCGGGTAACTCCTACAATGAGCAGTTCTTC. The full variable domain, rest sourced from reference TRBV30 and TRBJ2-1, is SQTIHQWPATLVQPVGSPLSLECTVEGTSNPNLYWYRQAAGRGLQLLFYSVGIGQISSEVPQNLSASRPQDRQFILSSKKLLLSDSGFYLCAWTVSGNSYNEQFFGPGTRLTVL.

The chain uses TRBV29-1 and TRBJ1-3; D uncertain. The CDR3 extends over 15 amino acids. V was shortened by 3 bases and J by 1 base, with 13 bases between the two germline ends. In germline, CDR1 is SQVTM, CDR2 ANQGSEA. CDR3 coding DNA: TGCAGCGTTGAGGATCGAGAGCGATCTGGAAACACCATATATTTT. It is translated as CSVEDRERSGNTIYF.

This clone was seen once. The DNA of the CDR3 is TGTGCCAGCAGTTTATGGGTAGGGACAGCCTCAACTAATGAAAAACTGTTTTTT. It specifies CASSLWVGTASTNEKLFF. The chain uses TRBV28 and TRBJ1-4; TRBD1 agrees at 7 bases. This CDR3 contains 18 residues. Germline V gene data show CDR1 as MDHEN and CDR2 as SYDVKM. After removal of 0 bases from V and 0 bases from J, the junction contained 7 bases not matched to a gene.

V gene TRBV3-1 (or the pseudogene TRBV3-2) combines with J gene TRBJ2-2; 8 positions agree with TRBD1. The CDR3 is made up of 14 amino acids. Germline lookup yields CDR1 LGHDT and CDR2 YNNKEL (reference sequence). Trimming cost V 4 bases and J 6 bases; bases outside gene matches: 4. In nucleotides, the CDR3 is TGTGCCAGCAGCCCCGGACAGGGCTCCGGGGAGCTGTTTTTT. Its translation is CASSPGQGSGELFF.

The chain recombines TRBV2 with TRBJ2-7; no clear D gene. The CDR3 length is 13 residues. Trimming pared 3 bases from V and 1 base from J, leaving 7 bases between. CDR1 SNHLY and CDR2 FYNNEI come from the germline V gene. The CDR3 protein is CASSDPGSYEQYF. The CDR3 region has the DNA TGTGCCAGCAGTGACCCGGGTTCCTACGAGCAGTACTTC.

The chain joins TRBV5-1 to TRBJ2-7; 7 bases match TRBD2. Germline values: CDR1 SGHRS, CDR2 YFSETQ. The CDR3 runs to 14 residues. The ends lost 0 bases at V and 7 bases at J; junction bases unmatched: 7. In DNA, the CDR3 is TGCGCCAGCAGCTTGGGCGGGAGCCTAGGGGAGCAGTACTTC. Protein product: CASSLGGSLGEQYF.

V gene TRBV6-2 or TRBV6-3 combines with J gene TRBJ2-5; D is possibly TRBD2 (7 bases). Germline-derived CDR1 and CDR2 are MNHEY and SVGEGT. The CDR3 contains 14 residues. V was shortened by 2 bases and J by 5 bases, with 12 bases between the two germline ends. The CDR3 DNA reads TGTGCCAGCAGTTACAGGGGGGGTCCGGAGACCCAGTACTTC. Protein: CASSYRGGPETQYF.

A single count supports this clone. V gene TRBV3-1 (or the pseudogene TRBV3-2) combines with J gene TRBJ2-2; tentative D call: TRBD1 (6 bases). The CDR3 is 15 residues long. V dropped 1 base and J dropped 4 bases, with 10 bases sitting between them. Germline assignment: CDR1 LGHDT and CDR2 YNNKEL (reference sequence). The CDR3 region is CASSQVPRGTGELFF. For the CDR3, the DNA is TGTGCCAGCAGCCAAGTACCCAGGGGCACCGGGGAGCTGTTTTTT.